Listed below are T cell receptor beta chains from one sample, sequenced in a study of CXCR3-negative and CXCR3-positive naive CD8 T cells. TCRdb re-called the 5' RACE reads and catalogs CDR3 proteins one per entry, DNA excluded. Its table records about 120,000 distinct CDR3 sequences. Sequencing input: naive CXCR3+ CD8+ T cells from blood. The receptor source for this set is a human donor in good health. Some clones in this sample may be carry-over from other donors' samples. Each CDR3 is given with its conserved first and last residue.

>TRBJ2-3|16|TRBV10-3
CAISEEGAASTDTQYF
>TRBJ1-2|14|TRBV6-6
CASSYSGRADGYTF
>TRBJ1-3|15|TRBV9
CASSSGPTSGNTIYF
>TRBJ1-2|14|TRBV9
CASSVVTGEISYTF
>TRBJ2-2|15|TRBV29-1
CSAQRTGSDHGELFF
>TRBJ1-1|15|TRBV23-1
CASSQSPKYHTEAFF
>TRBJ2-5|15|TRBV12-3/TRBV12-4
CASSLDLGSQETQYF
>TRBJ2-5|18|TRBV6-2/TRBV6-3
CASSSGLAGGNYQETQYF
>TRBJ2-1|17|TRBV20-1
CSARDLTDGGVYNEQFF
>TRBJ2-1|16|TRBV5-1
CASSPGQGDSYNEQFF
>TRBJ2-7|15|TRBV4-3
CASSQERAIPYEQYF
>TRBJ2-7|16|TRBV7-9
CASSSADRQLPYEQYF
>TRBJ1-6|15|TRBV13
CASSLAGTGNSPLHF
>TRBJ2-1|15|TRBV28
CASRKDRVSYNEQFF
>TRBJ2-7|15|TRBV3-1
CASSQDPGQSYEQYF
>TRBJ2-3|13|TRBV29-1
CSVDGYSTDTQYF
>TRBJ2-1|16|TRBV28
CASSLLGGLSYNEQFF
>TRBJ1-1|15|TRBV15
CATSESRGAITEAFF
>TRBJ1-5|17|TRBV20-1
CSAPLVGQGEIDQPQHF
>TRBJ2-3|16|TRBV4-3
CASSPGLAGNTDTQYF
>TRBJ2-7|16|TRBV28
CASSSDRDRASYEQYF
>TRBJ1-4|15|TRBV7-6
CASSPNVGRNEKLFF
>TRBJ2-4|17|TRBV6-2/TRBV6-3
CASSYTRTSEGVDIQYF
>TRBJ2-1|12|TRBV21-1
CASSDHPNEQFF
>TRBJ2-7|17|TRBV29-1
CSVEDHSGRAGSYEQYF
>TRBJ1-2|15|TRBV5-4
CASSEYTGTHYGYTF
>TRBJ2-3|15|TRBV7-9
CASSLDGRSTDTQYF
>TRBJ2-1|14|TRBV7-9
CASSLTSGRTEQFF
>TRBJ2-5|15|TRBV7-8
CASSLAWQMRETQYF
>TRBJ1-1|14|TRBV19
CASSSGRGRVEAFF
>TRBJ2-5|12|TRBV29-1
CSVEDQGMAQYF
>TRBJ2-2|13|TRBV7-6
CASSLGGARELFF
>TRBJ1-1|15|TRBV28
CASSPLGWVPPEAFF
>TRBJ2-1|16|TRBV12-3/TRBV12-4
CASSFLAGGLSDEQFF
>TRBJ2-1|14|TRBV6-6
CASRQGAYYNEQFF
>TRBJ2-7|14|TRBV5-1
CASSLVQGHYEQYF
>TRBJ1-1|15|TRBV20-1
CSARGRKGMNTEAFF
>TRBJ2-7|18|TRBV29-1
CSVEFSTAPDGTPYEQYF
>TRBJ2-3|18|TRBV28
CASSEVLAGGPFTDTQYF
>TRBJ2-3|16|TRBV7-8
CASSLVWGGLTDTQYF
>TRBJ1-5|17|TRBV7-9
CASSLAGSGGSSQPQHF